This T cell receptor beta chain is drawn from a study of T cell responses to AZD1222 COVID-19 vaccine. Notes on this clone: Its antigen remains unknown.

Trimming removed 4 bases at V and 2 bases at J, with 8 bases between. Germline V CDR1 and CDR2: MNHEY, SVGEGT. The CDR3 has 13 residues. Profiling relied on immunoSEQ multiplex PCR, and the TCRdb table lists in-frame clones only, not all of them. The sample shows more than 85,000 clones, over 80% of them seen only once. General study findings and limits: There were mostly white British donors and more females than males, and clonal diversity was possibly underestimated.

The sample in question was peripheral blood, obtained on day 0 of AZD1222 vaccination. This TCR came from an adult in good health. The chain couples TRBV6-2 or TRBV6-3 to TRBJ1-1; D possibly corresponds to TRBD1 (5 bases). CDR3 loop: CASSLGANTEAFF. The CDR3 DNA sequence: TGTGCCAGCAGTTTAGGGGCAAACACTGAAGCTTTCTTT.